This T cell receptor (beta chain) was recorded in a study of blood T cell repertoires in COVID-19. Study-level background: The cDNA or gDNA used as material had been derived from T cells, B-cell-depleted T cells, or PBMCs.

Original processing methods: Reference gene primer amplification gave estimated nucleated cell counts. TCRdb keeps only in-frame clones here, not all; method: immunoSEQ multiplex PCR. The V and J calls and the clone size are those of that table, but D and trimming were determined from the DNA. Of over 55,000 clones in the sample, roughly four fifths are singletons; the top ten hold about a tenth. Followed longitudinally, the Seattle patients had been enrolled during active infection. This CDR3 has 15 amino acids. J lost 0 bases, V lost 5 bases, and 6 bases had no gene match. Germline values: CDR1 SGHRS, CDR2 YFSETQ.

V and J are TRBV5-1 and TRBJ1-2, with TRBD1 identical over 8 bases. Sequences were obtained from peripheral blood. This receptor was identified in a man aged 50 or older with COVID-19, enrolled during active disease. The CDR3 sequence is CASSGTGNANYGYTF. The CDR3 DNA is TGCGCCAGCAGTGGGACAGGAAATGCTAACTATGGCTACACCTTC.